Detailed here is one T cell receptor beta chain. Its matching antigen is unknown. The data derive from a study of cytomegalovirus exposure and HLA in healthy donors. The study, taken as a whole, reports: The study labeled approximately 150 TCR beta chains cytomegalovirus-associated. Most sequenced TCRs were rare (though some public TCRs occurred in many donors). Cytomegalovirus status was reportedly diagnosed by the classifier with high sensitivity and specificity. A later analysis found first-cohort TCR clusters tended to co-occur in the approximately 110 validation repertoires.

The CDR3 loop spans 14 amino acids. V gave up 5 bases and J gave up 4 bases, with 12 bases separating them. Germline CDR1 is MGHDK and CDR2 is SYGVNS. The repertoire was sequenced with immunoSEQ multiplex PCR; TCRdb's copy has only in-frame clones and lacks some. The data contain under 150,000 clones, 84% of them singletons. This sequence joins TRBV25-1 and TRBJ2-1, with a tentative D call TRBD1 (6 bases). The sample was PBMCs. This clonotype was obtained from a woman aged 25 to 39 in good health and CMV-seronegative. The CDR3 nucleotides read TGTGCCAGCAGTACATACAGGGAGTACAATGAGCAGTTCTTC. Its translation is CASSTYREYNEQFF.